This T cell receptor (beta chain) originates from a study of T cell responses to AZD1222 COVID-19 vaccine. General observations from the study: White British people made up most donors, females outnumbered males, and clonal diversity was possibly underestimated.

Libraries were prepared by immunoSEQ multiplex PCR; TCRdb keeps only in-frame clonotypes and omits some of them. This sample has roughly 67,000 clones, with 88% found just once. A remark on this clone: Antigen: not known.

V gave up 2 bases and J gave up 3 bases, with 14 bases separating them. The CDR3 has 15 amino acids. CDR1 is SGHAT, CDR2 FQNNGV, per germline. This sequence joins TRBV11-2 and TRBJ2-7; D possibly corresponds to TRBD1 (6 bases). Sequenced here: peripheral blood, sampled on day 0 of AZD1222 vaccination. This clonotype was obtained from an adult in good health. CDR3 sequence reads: CASSLYPGAGYEQYF. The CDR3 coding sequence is TGTGCCAGCAGCTTATATCCAGGGGCAGGCTACGAGCAGTACTTC.